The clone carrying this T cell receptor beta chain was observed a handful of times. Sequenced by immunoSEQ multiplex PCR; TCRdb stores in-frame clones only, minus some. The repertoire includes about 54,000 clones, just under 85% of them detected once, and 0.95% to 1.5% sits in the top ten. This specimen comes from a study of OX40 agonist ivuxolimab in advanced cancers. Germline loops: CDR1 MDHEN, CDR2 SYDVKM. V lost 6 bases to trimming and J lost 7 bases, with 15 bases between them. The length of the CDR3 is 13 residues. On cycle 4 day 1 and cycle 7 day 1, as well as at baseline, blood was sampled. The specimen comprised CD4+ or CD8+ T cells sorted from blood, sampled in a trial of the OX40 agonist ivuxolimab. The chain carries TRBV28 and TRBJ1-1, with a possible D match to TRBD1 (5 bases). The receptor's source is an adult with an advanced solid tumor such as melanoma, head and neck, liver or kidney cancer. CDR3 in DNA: TGTGCCAGCAGGCGGGGGGTCGACGGTGAAGCTTTCTTT. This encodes CASRRGVDGEAFF.